Below are 27 T cell receptor beta chains sequenced from a single sample in a study of OX40 agonist ivuxolimab in advanced cancers. Clones were read by immunoSEQ multiplex PCR, and TCRdb kept only the in-frame ones, dropping some. The repertoire holds about 90,000 clones, with approximately 90% as singletons. The sample in question was CD4+ or CD8+ T cells sorted from blood, obtained in a trial of the OX40 agonist ivuxolimab. The receptors come from an adult with an advanced solid tumor such as melanoma, head and neck, liver or kidney cancer.

V usage is TRBV19 and J usage is TRBJ1-1; D may be TRBD1 (5 bases). Germline V lookup: CDR1 LNHDA, CDR2 SQIVND (reference sequence). The CDR3 sequence is 15 residues long. V lost 6 bases and J lost 1, with 15 bases in between. The CDR3, as DNA: TGTGCCAGTAGGCGGAGGGGCGAGGGGAACACTGAAGCTTTCTTT. This translates into CASRRRGEGNTEAFF.

The count of this clone is one. The chain is built from TRBV4-2 and TRBJ2-2; 13 positions agree with TRBD2. With 4 bases clipped from V and 3 bases from J, the junction kept 11 bases outside the gene matches. This CDR3 has 19 amino acids. The germline gives CDR1 LGHNA, CDR2 YNFKEQ. CDR3 bases: TGTGCCAGCAGCCTATCACTAGCGGGAGGGAGGGCGGACACCGGGGAGCTGTTTTTT. It translates to CASSLSLAGGRADTGELFF.

The V and J genes are TRBV19 and TRBJ1-1, with TRBD1 identical over 7 bases. J lost 8 bases, V lost 3 bases, and 12 bases had no gene match. CDR3 size: 15 residues. Germline CDR1 LNHDA, CDR2 SQIVND (reference sequence). The CDR3 region has the DNA TGTGCCAGTAGTATTCTTGGGACAGCCACACTGGAAGCTTTCTTT. This sequence encodes CASSILGTATLEAFF.

The rearrangement uses TRBV4-1 and TRBJ2-1; maybe TRBD1 (5 bases). V lost 1 base and J 2 bases, leaving 12 bases between the germline ends. This CDR3 contains 16 residues. CDR1 is MGHRA, CDR2 YSYEKL, per germline. Written as DNA, the CDR3 is TGCGCCAGCAGCCAAGGAGGAAGGGGTACCTACAATGAGCAGTTCTTC. Its protein product is CASSQGGRGTYNEQFF.

This clone is a singleton in its sample. This rearrangement joins TRBV7-9 to TRBJ2-1; a possible D gene is TRBD1 (6 bases). Per germline, CDR1 SEHNR and CDR2 FQNEAQ (reference sequence). CDR3 length: 14 residues. Trimming stripped 5 bases from V and 9 bases from J, with 17 bases between. The CDR3, as DNA: TGTGCCAGCAGCATCCGGGACACTCACACTGAGCAGTTCTTC. Translation: CASSIRDTHTEQFF.

The rearrangement uses TRBV19 and TRBJ2-7; D is perhaps TRBD2 (5 bases). Germline-derived CDR1 and CDR2 are LNHDA and SQIVND (reference sequence). V was clipped by 6 bases and J by 0 bases, with 12 bases between them. The length of the CDR3 is 14 residues. The CDR3 region is CASSRTVNSYEQYF. For the CDR3, the DNA is TGTGCCAGTAGCAGGACTGTAAACTCCTACGAGCAGTACTTC.

The rearrangement uses TRBV10-3 and TRBJ2-3; 8 nucleotides align to TRBD1. CDR3 length: 16 amino acids. Per germline, CDR1 ENHRY and CDR2 SYGVKD. J was trimmed by 3 bases and V by 0 bases; bases with no gene match: 5. The CDR3 here is CAISESPGQGTDTQYF. CDR3 bases: TGTGCCATCAGTGAGTCCCCCGGACAGGGAACAGATACGCAGTATTTT.

V is TRBV4-1 and J is TRBJ2-7; 7 nucleotides match TRBD1. The CDR3 sequence is 14 residues long. Germline loops: CDR1 MGHRA, CDR2 YSYEKL. V shed 4 bases and J 0 bases; nucleotides not matched to a gene: 3. CDR3 bases: TGCGCCAGCAGCCCAGGGGGTAGCTCCTACGAGCAGTACTTC. Translation gives CASSPGGSSYEQYF.

The chain employs TRBV5-6 and TRBJ2-5, with D possibly matching TRBD2 (6 bases). The end of the DNA is better explained by TRBJ2-7, so the J call may be wrong. Germline assignment: CDR1 SGHDT and CDR2 YYEEEE. The length of the CDR3 is 13 residues. The DNA for the CDR3 is TGTGCCAGCAGCCCCGGGAGCTCCTACGAGCAGTACTTC. Translating gives CASSPGSSYEQYF.

This clone is deemed medium-sized (0.01 to 0.1%). The V and J genes are TRBV2 and TRBJ1-5; 7 positions agree with TRBD1. This CDR3 has 15 residues. V dropped 7 bases and J dropped 3; count of bases not matched to a gene: 9. The V gene's germline CDR1 is SNHLY and CDR2 FYNNEI. The CDR3 loop reads CASNPRTGSNQPQHF. For the CDR3, the DNA is TGTGCCAGCAATCCTAGGACAGGCTCCAATCAGCCCCAGCATTTT.

V is TRBV7-9 and J is TRBJ1-4, with D possibly being TRBD1 (6 bases). Germline V lookup: CDR1 SEHNR, CDR2 FQNEAQ (reference sequence). Trimming removed 5 bases at V and 4 bases at J, with 11 bases between. The CDR3 extends over 14 amino acids. This CDR3 reads CASSQGQNNEKLFF. The CDR3 DNA sequence: TGTGCCAGCAGCCAAGGACAGAATAATGAAAAACTGTTTTTT.

The CDR3 region has the DNA TGTGCCAGCAGCAAAGGGTCTGGACGGGAGGGTCGGGGCACAGATACGCAGTATTTT. Residues: CASSKGSGREGRGTDTQYF. The V gene is TRBV21-1, the J gene TRBJ2-3; the table's D gene call, TRBD2, was not cross checked with the DNA. TRBV21-1 is annotated as a pseudogene. The CDR3 covers 19 residues.

In regard to this clone: One end of the junction fails to match germline, which may point to a read error. Other nucleotide sequences from this sample produce the same CDR3. The J gene is TRBJ2-1, the V gene TRBV19; perhaps TRBD2 as D (6 bases). CDR1 and CDR2 from the germline V gene are LNHDA and SQIVND (reference sequence). This CDR3 has 12 amino acids. CDR3: CASSISGDLQFF. DNA of the CDR3: TGTGCTAGTAGTATTTCTGGGGACTTACAGTTCTTC.

The chain couples TRBV18 to TRBJ2-5; D is perhaps TRBD2 (5 bases). The DNA end is more similar to TRBJ2-7, so the J call may be wrong. Germline CDR1 KGHSH, CDR2 LQKENI. The CDR3 is made up of 13 amino acids. The CDR3 loop is CASSPDGTYEQYF. In DNA, the CDR3 is TGTGCCAGCTCACCAGACGGGACCTACGAGCAGTACTTC.

This clone came up a few times. The chain couples TRBV4-1 to TRBJ2-7; 9 nucleotides match TRBD1. The CDR3 totals 18 residues. CDR1 and CDR2 (germline): MGHRA, YSYEKL. The V segment lost 4 bases and the J segment 0 bases; nucleotides outside the gene matches: 13. The CDR3 sequence: CASSPKRLRDRDSYEQYF. DNA for the CDR3: TGCGCCAGCAGCCCAAAGAGACTCCGGGACAGGGACTCCTACGAGCAGTACTTC.

This clone came up a few times. The genes are TRBV7-9 and TRBJ2-7, with D possibly being TRBD2 (6 bases). Trimming removed 4 bases from V and 7 bases from J, with 11 bases in between. The CDR3 extends over 12 amino acids. Germline CDR1 SEHNR, CDR2 FQNEAQ (reference sequence). Here the CDR3 DNA reads TGTGCCAGCAGCTCGGGACTTCGAGAGCAGTACTTC. Translation gives CASSSGLREQYF.

The rearrangement links TRBV11-3 to TRBJ2-7; a possible D gene is TRBD1 (6 bases). The CDR3 length is 13 residues. CDR1 and CDR2 (germline): SGHNT, YENEEA. The V end was cut by 3 bases, the J end by 2 bases, with 8 bases between. CDR3 DNA sequence: TGTGCCAGCAGCTTCAGGGGACCCTACGAGCAGTACTTC. This sequence encodes CASSFRGPYEQYF.

This clone was picked up one time. The chain joins TRBV5-1 to TRBJ2-7, with unresolved D. V was clipped by 3 bases and J by 2 bases, with 15 bases between them. In germline, CDR1 is SGHRS, CDR2 YFSETQ. The CDR3 loop spans 15 amino acids. CDR3 amino acids: CASSSWPGDAYEQYF. The CDR3 nucleotides are TGCGCCAGCAGCTCATGGCCAGGAGACGCCTACGAGCAGTACTTC.

The chain couples TRBV11-3 to TRBJ2-1, with D perhaps given as TRBD1 or TRBD2 (5 bases each). The germline CDR1 and CDR2 sequences are SGHNT and YENEEA. This CDR3 region has 16 residues. The germline V and J ends were trimmed by 2 bases and 0 bases, with 11 bases remaining between them. As DNA, the CDR3 is TGTGCCAGCAGCTTAAGGGACGGTGCCTCCTACAATGAGCAGTTCTTC. Residues: CASSLRDGASYNEQFF.

The J gene is TRBJ2-5, the V gene TRBV29-1, with D possibly being TRBD1 or TRBD2 (5 bases each). Germline loops: CDR1 SQVTM, CDR2 ANQGSEA. This CDR3 is 18 amino acids long. V lost 0 bases, J lost 0 bases, and 20 bases lay in between. The CDR3 DNA follows: TGCAGCGTTGAAGACCACGGGACCAGGGTTACGTACCAAGAGACCCAGTACTTC. Protein: CSVEDHGTRVTYQETQYF.

In nucleotides, the CDR3 is TGTGCCAGCAGCCAAGGTATACCGGTGAACGAGCAGTACTTC. It specifies CASSQGIPVNEQYF. This chain connects TRBV4-2 to TRBJ2-7; no reliable D call. Germline V gene lookup returns CDR1 LGHNA and CDR2 YNFKEQ. The CDR3 runs 14 residues. The ends were cut back, 1 base at V and 5 bases at J, with 12 bases in the middle.

The V and J genes are TRBV5-1 and TRBJ2-7, with 7 bases lining up with TRBD1. This CDR3 region has 14 residues. The germline V gene has CDR1 SGHRS and CDR2 YFSETQ. V lost 0 bases, J lost 2 bases, and 2 bases stayed unmatched. This CDR3 is CASSLGTGPYEQYF. CDR3 in DNA: TGCGCCAGCAGCTTGGGGACAGGTCCCTACGAGCAGTACTTC.

The chain is built from TRBV6-6 and TRBJ1-5; D perhaps matches TRBD1 (6 bases). The CDR3 loop spans 15 amino acids. Deletions cut 5 bases from V and 4 bases from J, with 15 bases between. Germline CDR1 reads MNHNY; CDR2 reads SVGAGI (reference sequence). The CDR3 loop reads CASSHRDGLNQPQHF. The CDR3 coding sequence is TGTGCCAGCAGTCACAGGGACGGACTTAATCAGCCCCAGCATTTT.

The CDR3 region is CASRLKGFQPQHF. Here the CDR3 DNA reads TGTGCCAGCAGACTAAAGGGTTTTCAGCCCCAGCATTTT. This chain joins TRBV6-1 and TRBJ1-5; D is undetermined. Deletions cut 6 bases from V and 6 bases from J, with 12 bases between. Germline values: CDR1 MNHNS, CDR2 SASEGT. The CDR3 loop spans 13 amino acids.

The chain is built from TRBV19 and TRBJ1-3; 9 bases are shared with TRBD1. The CDR3 has 15 residues. Germline lookup yields CDR1 LNHDA and CDR2 SQIVND (reference sequence). After removal of 7 bases from V and 2 bases from J, the junction contained 6 bases not matched to a gene. CDR3 coding DNA: TGTGCCAGTAAAGACACAGGGGGCGCTGGAAACACCATATATTTT. It codes for CASKDTGGAGNTIYF.

The V and J genes are TRBV10-1 and TRBJ1-1; maybe TRBD1 (5 bases). Germline loops: CDR1 WNHNN, CDR2 SYGVQD (reference sequence). The CDR3 is 14 residues long. V dropped 5 bases and J dropped 4 bases, with 14 bases sitting between them. The CDR3 spells CASSTGAGTTEAFF. DNA for the CDR3: TGCGCCAGCAGTACCGGGGCCGGGACCACTGAAGCTTTCTTT.

Written as DNA, the CDR3 is TGTGCCAGCAGCTTAGAGGAGACCCAGTACTTC. This encodes CASSLEETQYF. The rearrangement joins TRBV11-2 to TRBJ2-5, with D unclear. Trimming took 0 bases from V and 5 from J, leaving 1 base between them. CDR1 and CDR2 from the germline V gene are SGHAT and FQNNGV. This CDR3 has 11 amino acids.